Following are 26 T cell receptor beta chains from one sample sequenced in a study of T cell responses to AZD1222 COVID-19 vaccine. Sequenced by immunoSEQ multiplex PCR; TCRdb stores in-frame clones only, minus some. This sample yields around 100,000 clones, of which around 84% are seen a single time; 4.5% belongs to the top ten. This sample comprised peripheral blood, obtained 28 days after the second AZD1222 dose. Receptor source: an adult who received the AZD1222 COVID-19 vaccine.

The chain links TRBV5-1 to TRBJ2-5; D may correspond to TRBD1 or TRBD2 (5 bases each). This CDR3 is built from 14 residues. Per the germline V gene, CDR1 is SGHRS and CDR2 is YFSETQ. Trimming cost V 4 bases and J 1 base, with 11 bases left between them. CDR3 in amino acids: CASSTLGTQETQYF. The CDR3, as DNA: TGCGCCAGCAGCACCCTGGGGACCCAAGAGACCCAGTACTTC.

The V and J genes are TRBV5-1 and TRBJ2-7; no definite D call. This CDR3 has 12 residues. V lost 4 bases and J lost 5, with 10 bases in between. Germline CDR1 reads SGHRS; CDR2 reads YFSETQ. The CDR3 region has the DNA TGCGCCAGCAGCCCCGCCAGGCACGAGCAGTACTTC. It codes for CASSPARHEQYF.

This clone has more than one count but fewer than ten. The V gene is TRBV9, the J gene TRBJ1-2, with a weak D call TRBD1 (5 bases). The CDR3 loop spans 13 amino acids. V lost 3 bases to trimming and J lost 4 bases, with 10 bases between them. Germline lookup yields CDR1 SGDLS and CDR2 YYNGEE. The CDR3 spells CASSARGRYGYTF. The CDR3 bases are TGTGCCAGCAGCGCCCGGGGCCGCTATGGCTACACCTTC.

The V call is TRBV11-2, the J call TRBJ2-7; 7 positions match TRBD1. The germline CDR1 and CDR2 sequences are SGHAT and FQNNGV. Trimming removed 5 bases from V and 2 bases from J; junction bases left unmatched: 9. CDR3 length: 15 residues. CDR3 in DNA: TGTGCCAGCAGCATCGACAGGGACAGACCCTACGAGCAGTACTTC. Translating it yields CASSIDRDRPYEQYF.

The chain has TRBV18 and TRBJ1-2, with 7 nucleotides matching TRBD1. Germline CDR1 and CDR2: KGHSH and LQKENI. The CDR3 loop spans 14 amino acids. With V trimmed by 4 bases and J by 2 bases, 4 bases remained unmatched. The CDR3 bases are TGTGCCAGCTCACTCGGACAGGCCAACTATGGCTACACCTTC. It yields the protein CASSLGQANYGYTF.

The chain employs TRBV7-9 and TRBJ1-1; 8 positions match TRBD1. V lost 1 base, J lost 3 bases, and 10 bases stayed unmatched. Germline V CDR1 and CDR2: SEHNR, FQNEAQ (reference sequence). The CDR3 is 17 amino acids. The CDR3 region is CASSLGQGAGIDTEAFF. The CDR3 DNA reads as TGTGCCAGCAGCTTAGGTCAGGGGGCAGGAATCGACACTGAAGCTTTCTTT.

CDR3 DNA sequence: TGTGCCAGTAGTATTCGGCAGAGGATCACCGCTAACTATGGCTACACCTTC. Amino acids: CASSIRQRITANYGYTF. The V gene is TRBV19, the J gene TRBJ1-2; D is ambiguous. V gave up 3 bases and J gave up 0 bases, with 17 bases separating them. CDR1 is LNHDA and CDR2 is SQIVND in the germline V gene (reference sequence). The CDR3 totals 17 residues.

The chain joins TRBV20-1 to TRBJ1-2; D gene uncertain. V was trimmed by 3 bases and J by 0 bases, leaving 8 bases between them. CDR1 and CDR2 from the germline V gene are DFQATT and SNEGSKA (reference sequence). The CDR3 extends over 13 amino acids. CDR3 amino acids: CSASHRPNYGYTF. In DNA form, the CDR3 reads TGCAGTGCTAGTCACAGACCTAACTATGGCTACACCTTC.

The V and J genes are TRBV13 and TRBJ2-7, with 10 bases aligning to TRBD2. The germline V gene has CDR1 PRHDT and CDR2 FYEKMQ (reference sequence). The CDR3 has 13 residues. The J segment lost 4 bases and the V segment lost 4 bases, leaving 1 base of the junction unmatched. CDR3 amino acids: CASSSSGRYEQYF. CDR3 sequence (DNA): TGTGCCAGCAGCTCTAGCGGGAGATACGAGCAGTACTTC.

This rearrangement joins TRBV3-1 (or the pseudogene TRBV3-2) to TRBJ1-3; no clear D. This CDR3 has 17 amino acids. Looked up from germline, CDR1 is LGHDT and CDR2 is YNNKEL (reference sequence). V was pared by 4 bases and J by 0 bases, with 16 bases between. The CDR3 bases are TGTGCCAGCAGCCCCATCTTGGACGGCAGCTCTGGAAACACCATATATTTT. Amino acid sequence: CASSPILDGSSGNTIYF.

The chain employs TRBV19 and TRBJ2-5; no firm D call. This CDR3 is 14 amino acids long. Trimming took off 3 bases at V and 1 base at J, with 9 bases between the two ends. Germline CDR1 LNHDA, CDR2 SQIVND (reference sequence). CDR3 in amino acids: CASSISQFQETQYF. In DNA, the CDR3 is TGTGCCAGTAGTATCTCGCAGTTCCAAGAGACCCAGTACTTC.

The chain links TRBV28 to TRBJ1-4, with TRBD1 matching over 7 bases. Trimming cost V 3 bases and J 4 bases; bases outside gene matches: 11. The germline gives CDR1 MDHEN, CDR2 SYDVKM. This CDR3 spans 17 amino acids. The CDR3 sequence is CASSLWTGPGVNEKLFF. Written as DNA, the CDR3 is TGTGCCAGCAGTTTGTGGACAGGCCCGGGCGTTAATGAAAAACTGTTTTTT.

The chain uses TRBV6-5 and TRBJ2-3; maybe TRBD1 (5 bases). In germline, CDR1 is MNHEY, CDR2 SVGAGI. With 2 bases removed from V and 6 bases from J, the gap between germline ends came to 9 bases. CDR3 length: 13 amino acids. In DNA form, the CDR3 reads TGTGCCAGCAGTTACGTCAGGGCGGATACGCAGTATTTT. Translating it yields CASSYVRADTQYF.

The J gene is TRBJ1-3, the V gene TRBV30, with D uncertain. Germline CDR1 GTSNPN, CDR2 SVGIG (reference sequence). The CDR3 runs to 8 residues. Trimming removed 5 bases at V and 15 bases at J, with 8 bases between. In nucleotides, the CDR3 is TGTGCCTGGGAAGGGAAATATTTT. Amino acids: CAWEGKYF.

This chain links TRBV5-1 with TRBJ2-5; the match to TRBD2 covers 10 bases. V gave up 3 bases and J gave up 5 bases; unmatched junction bases: 4. Germline V gene lookup returns CDR1 SGHRS and CDR2 YFSETQ. The CDR3 covers 14 residues. This CDR3 is CASSSLAGQETQYF. In DNA, the CDR3 is TGCGCCAGCAGCTCACTAGCGGGACAGGAGACCCAGTACTTC.

This chain joins TRBV4-3 and TRBJ2-3; TRBD2 might be the D (6 bases). With 2 bases removed from V and 2 bases from J, the gap between germline ends came to 29 bases. CDR1 and CDR2 from the germline V gene are LGHNA and YSLEER. The CDR3 has 21 amino acids. The CDR3 DNA is TGCGCCAGCAGCCAACAGACACCGACTAGTGGGAGATCCCTCACCACAGATACGCAGTATTTT. It is translated as CASSQQTPTSGRSLTTDTQYF.

The chain carries TRBV7-2 and TRBJ2-3; D perhaps matches TRBD2 (5 bases). The length of the CDR3 is 13 residues. Germline CDR1 and CDR2: SGHTA and FQGNSA. The V end lost 1 base, the J end lost 7 bases, and 9 bases lay between the germline ends. CDR3 in amino acids: CASSLGRGYTQYF. DNA for the CDR3: TGTGCCAGCAGCTTAGGTCGGGGTTATACGCAGTATTTT.

The chain recombines TRBV5-1 with TRBJ1-5; 8 positions match TRBD1. The J segment lost 6 bases and the V segment lost 5 bases, leaving 7 bases of the junction unmatched. The CDR3 runs 14 residues. Per the germline V gene, CDR1 is SGHRS and CDR2 is YFSETQ. CDR3 DNA sequence: TGCGCCAGCAGTTCTGGGACAGGTGGTCAGCCCCAGCATTTT. As protein: CASSSGTGGQPQHF.

The chain recombines TRBV4-3 with TRBJ2-7; possible D gene TRBD1, 5 bases. The CDR3 is 13 residues long. Trimming took off 4 bases at V and 4 bases at J, with 11 bases between the two ends. Germline V gene lookup returns CDR1 LGHNA and CDR2 YSLEER. CDR3 region: CASSPATGYEQYF. The CDR3 nucleotides are TGCGCCAGCAGCCCGGCTACAGGTTACGAGCAGTACTTC.

The gene calls are TRBV6-1 and TRBJ1-1; D is unresolved. Per germline, CDR1 MNHNS and CDR2 SASEGT. Trimming pared 2 bases from V and 4 bases from J, leaving 11 bases between. The CDR3 is 14 residues long. CDR3 region: CASSERVSGTEAFF. CDR3 coding DNA: TGTGCCAGCAGTGAAAGGGTGAGTGGCACTGAAGCTTTCTTT.

The V gene is TRBV9, the J gene TRBJ2-1, with 9 bases lining up with TRBD1. The germline gives CDR1 SGDLS, CDR2 YYNGEE. V dropped 0 bases and J dropped 6; count of bases not matched to a gene: 4. This CDR3 is 15 amino acids long. The CDR3 spells CASSVVDRGINEQFF. DNA of the CDR3: TGTGCCAGCAGCGTAGTAGACAGGGGGATCAATGAGCAGTTCTTC.

The chain employs TRBV29-1 and TRBJ2-2, with 8 bases that match TRBD1. CDR1 is SQVTM and CDR2 is ANQGSEA in the germline V gene. The CDR3 consists of 13 residues. V was clipped by 8 bases and J by 1 base; unmatched bases: 3. CDR3 protein: CSFGQGNTGELFF. The CDR3 bases are TGCAGCTTCGGACAGGGGAACACCGGGGAGCTGTTTTTT.

A single count supports this clone. The rearrangement uses TRBV18 and TRBJ1-1, with 7 bases that match TRBD1. V lost 3 bases and J lost 2; bases outside the gene matches: 9. CDR1 is KGHSH, CDR2 LQKENI, per germline. The CDR3 is made up of 16 amino acids. This CDR3 reads CASSPPLGQRNTEAFF. CDR3 sequence (DNA): TGTGCCAGCTCACCGCCCTTGGGACAGCGAAACACTGAAGCTTTCTTT. Based on the CDR3 plus reference TRBV18 and TRBJ1-1, the full variable domain is NAGVMQNPRHLVRRRGQEARLRCSPMKGHSHVYWYRQLPEEGLKFMVYLQKENIIDESGMPKERFSAEFPKEGPSILRIQQVVRGDSAAYFCASSPPLGQRNTEAFFGQGTRLTVV.

The V call is TRBV5-5, the J call TRBJ2-5, with D possibly matching TRBD2 (6 bases). Germline values: CDR1 SGHKS, CDR2 YYEKEE (reference sequence). Trimming took 7 bases from V and 1 from J, leaving 17 bases between them. The CDR3 spans 15 residues. The CDR3 protein is CASQNPRDFQETQYF. CDR3 DNA: TGTGCCAGCCAAAACCCCCGGGACTTCCAAGAGACCCAGTACTTC.

The chain employs TRBV2 and TRBJ1-1; no reliable D call. Germline CDR1 SNHLY, CDR2 FYNNEI. The CDR3 is 12 amino acids. The V end lost 8 bases, the J end lost 0 bases, and 7 bases lay between the germline ends. As DNA, the CDR3 is TGTGCCAGCGGGCGGATGAACACTGAAGCTTTCTTT. Translated: CASGRMNTEAFF.

The chain combines TRBV6-5 with TRBJ1-5; 7 nucleotides match TRBD1. This CDR3 comprises 15 residues. The V gene's germline CDR1 is MNHEY and CDR2 SVGAGI. Trimming took 6 bases from V and 3 from J; bases not matched to a gene: 8. The CDR3 sequence: CASSRQGGHNQPQHF. The CDR3 DNA follows: TGTGCCAGCAGCAGACAGGGAGGGCACAATCAGCCCCAGCATTTT.